The rows below give T cell receptor beta chains drawn from one sample of a study of blood T cell repertoires in COVID-19. The table came from immunoSEQ multiplex PCR; TCRdb's copy has only in-frame clones and leaves some out. The profile shows 150,000 to 200,000 clones, about 85% of them singletons. What was sequenced was peripheral blood. The receptors shown here come from a man aged 55 to 70 with acute or convalescent COVID-19. CDR3s include the opening cysteine and the closing phenylalanine or tryptophan. A D gene is named only where the DNA matches it firmly. Only part of the rows carry a size: once, few, many, or a class if the clone is expanded.

V gene: TRBV5-4
clone size: few
D gene: TRBD1
J gene: TRBJ2-7
CDR3 protein: CASSRISPGQGAYEQYF
CDR3 DNA: TGTGCCAGCAGCCGCATATCACCGGGACAGGGGGCCTACGAGCAGTACTTC

V gene: TRBV19
clone size: NA
D gene: NA
J gene: TRBJ1-5
CDR3 protein: CASRVSYWGQATNQPQHF
CDR3 DNA: TGTGCCAGTAGGGTGTCGTATTGGGGACAAGCTACCAATCAGCCCCAGCATTTT

V gene: TRBV5-1
clone size: NA
D gene: TRBD2
J gene: TRBJ2-1
CDR3 protein: CASSLASGGGDEQFF
CDR3 DNA: TGCGCCAGCAGCTTGGCCAGCGGGGGAGGCGATGAGCAGTTCTTC

V gene: TRBV11-1
clone size: NA
D gene: NA
J gene: TRBJ1-1
CDR3 protein: CASSLERTPNTEAFF
CDR3 DNA: TGTGCCAGCAGCTTAGAGAGGACACCGAACACTGAAGCTTTCTTT

V gene: TRBV9
clone size: NA
D gene: TRBD2
J gene: TRBJ2-5
CDR3 protein: CASSEKAGQETQYF
CDR3 DNA: TGTGCCAGCAGCGAAAAAGCGGGACAAGAGACCCAGTACTTC

V gene: TRBV11-3
clone size: NA
D gene: TRBD2
J gene: TRBJ2-1
CDR3 protein: CASRGTSGRDEQFF
CDR3 DNA: TGTGCCAGCAGAGGGACTAGCGGGAGAGATGAGCAGTTCTTC

V gene: TRBV5-1
clone size: NA
D gene: TRBD2
J gene: TRBJ2-1
CDR3 protein: CASSALAGNYNEQFF
CDR3 DNA: TGCGCCAGCAGCGCCTTAGCGGGTAACTACAATGAGCAGTTCTTC

V gene: TRBV24-1
clone size: once
D gene: NA
J gene: TRBJ2-2
CDR3 protein: CATSDLLHRAEDTGELFF
CDR3 DNA: TGTGCCACCAGTGATTTGCTCCACAGGGCGGAGGACACCGGGGAGCTGTTTTTT

V gene: TRBV18
clone size: NA
D gene: TRBD2
J gene: TRBJ2-2
CDR3 protein: CASSPTGLAGVFGTGELFF
CDR3 DNA: TGTGCCAGCTCCCCTACCGGACTAGCGGGAGTTTTTGGCACCGGGGAGCTGTTTTTT

V gene: TRBV6-5
clone size: NA
D gene: NA
J gene: TRBJ1-1
CDR3 protein: CASQRQKNTEAFF
CDR3 DNA: TGTGCCAGCCAGAGACAGAAAAACACTGAAGCTTTCTTT

V gene: TRBV5-5
clone size: NA
D gene: TRBD1
J gene: TRBJ1-1
CDR3 protein: CASSPRGQGNTEAFF
CDR3 DNA: TGTGCCAGCAGCCCGCGGGGACAGGGGAACACTGAAGCTTTCTTT

V gene: TRBV5-6
clone size: few
D gene: NA
J gene: TRBJ1-2
CDR3 protein: CASSRQDPSYGYTF
CDR3 DNA: TGTGCCAGCAGCCGACAGGACCCCTCCTATGGCTACACCTTC

V gene: TRBV25-1
clone size: NA
D gene: NA
J gene: TRBJ1-6
CDR3 protein: CASSENSPGASPLHF
CDR3 DNA: TGTGCCAGCAGTGAAAACTCTCCGGGAGCTTCACCCCTCCACTTT

V gene: TRBV9
clone size: NA
D gene: NA
J gene: TRBJ1-2
CDR3 protein: CASSAGISDSLNYGYTF
CDR3 DNA: TGTGCCAGCAGCGCCGGGATTTCGGACAGCTTAAACTATGGCTACACCTTC

V gene: TRBV11-2
clone size: NA
D gene: TRBD1
J gene: TRBJ1-1
CDR3 protein: CASSLRRQGEAFF
CDR3 DNA: TGTGCCAGCAGCTTGCGGCGACAGGGGGAAGCTTTCTTT

V gene: TRBV6-6
clone size: once
D gene: TRBD1
J gene: TRBJ1-5
CDR3 protein: CASSQTGTQPQHF
CDR3 DNA: TGTGCCAGCAGTCAGACAGGGACTCAGCCCCAGCATTTT

V gene: TRBV12-3/TRBV12-4
clone size: NA
D gene: NA
J gene: TRBJ1-2
CDR3 protein: CASSLYELYGYTF
CDR3 DNA: TGTGCCAGCAGTTTGTACGAGTTATATGGCTACACCTTC

V gene: TRBV7-9
clone size: NA
D gene: TRBD1
J gene: TRBJ1-4
CDR3 protein: CASSPRTGSGANEKLFF
CDR3 DNA: TGTGCCAGCAGCCCTCGGACAGGTTCAGGGGCTAATGAAAAACTGTTTTTT

V gene: TRBV29-1
clone size: once
D gene: TRBD1
J gene: TRBJ1-2
CDR3 protein: CSVEDLQGREGYGYTF
CDR3 DNA: TGCAGCGTTGAAGACCTACAGGGGAGAGAAGGCTATGGCTACACCTTC

V gene: TRBV27
clone size: NA
D gene: NA
J gene: TRBJ2-7
CDR3 protein: CASSLNRNLYEQYF
CDR3 DNA: TGTGCCAGCAGTTTAAACAGGAACCTCTACGAGCAGTACTTC

V gene: TRBV19
clone size: NA
D gene: TRBD1
J gene: TRBJ1-4
CDR3 protein: CASSIGTGGLGEKLFF
CDR3 DNA: TGTGCCAGTAGTATAGGGACAGGGGGCCTCGGGGAAAAACTGTTTTTT

V gene: TRBV11-2
clone size: NA
D gene: TRBD1
J gene: TRBJ1-2
CDR3 protein: CASSLGVRTGTYGYTF
CDR3 DNA: TGTGCCAGCAGCTTAGGGGTCCGGACAGGTACCTATGGCTACACCTTC

V gene: TRBV9
clone size: NA
D gene: NA
J gene: TRBJ2-7
CDR3 protein: CASSVGTTSYEQYF
CDR3 DNA: TGTGCCAGCAGCGTAGGGACAACCTCCTACGAGCAGTACTTC

V gene: TRBV6-5
clone size: NA
D gene: TRBD1
J gene: TRBJ1-2
CDR3 protein: CASRAGTGWYGYTF
CDR3 DNA: TGTGCCAGCAGGGCAGGGACAGGGTGGTATGGCTACACCTTC

V gene: TRBV5-6
clone size: NA
D gene: TRBD1
J gene: TRBJ1-2
CDR3 protein: CASSLRTGRGDGYTF
CDR3 DNA: TGTGCCAGCAGCCTCCGGACAGGACGAGGCGATGGCTACACCTTC

V gene: TRBV10-1
clone size: NA
D gene: NA
J gene: TRBJ1-4
CDR3 protein: CASSESSGEKLLF
CDR3 DNA: TGCGCCAGCAGTGAGTCGAGCGGCGAAAAACTGCTTTTT

V gene: TRBV19
clone size: NA
D gene: TRBD1
J gene: TRBJ1-2
CDR3 protein: CASSIQGEDYGYTF
CDR3 DNA: TGTGCCAGTAGTATACAGGGGGAGGACTATGGCTACACCTTC

V gene: TRBV6-2/TRBV6-3
clone size: NA
D gene: TRBD2
J gene: TRBJ2-5
CDR3 protein: CASSYDGGGETQYF
CDR3 DNA: TGTGCCAGCAGTTACGATGGGGGGGGAGAGACCCAGTACTTC

V gene: TRBV27
clone size: NA
D gene: NA
J gene: TRBJ1-5
CDR3 protein: CASQPGFTSNQPQHF
CDR3 DNA: TGTGCCAGCCAACCGGGGTTTACTAGCAATCAGCCCCAGCATTTT

V gene: TRBV11-2
clone size: NA
D gene: TRBD1
J gene: TRBJ1-1
CDR3 protein: CASSTRTGTGTEAFF
CDR3 DNA: TGTGCCAGCAGCACACGGACAGGTACGGGGACTGAAGCTTTCTTT

V gene: TRBV12-3/TRBV12-4
clone size: NA
D gene: TRBD1
J gene: TRBJ1-2
CDR3 protein: CASSFGTADYTF
CDR3 DNA: TGTGCCAGCAGTTTCGGGACAGCCGACTACACCTTC

V gene: TRBV4-3
clone size: NA
D gene: NA
J gene: TRBJ1-1
CDR3 protein: CASSQDSTGGSEAFF
CDR3 DNA: TGCGCCAGCAGCCAAGATTCGACAGGCGGCTCTGAAGCTTTCTTT

V gene: TRBV4-1
clone size: NA
D gene: NA
J gene: TRBJ1-1
CDR3 protein: CASSRLTGNTEAFF
CDR3 DNA: TGCGCCAGCAGCCGGCTGACTGGGAACACTGAAGCTTTCTTT

V gene: TRBV7-9
clone size: NA
D gene: TRBD2
J gene: TRBJ2-1
CDR3 protein: CASSLADGRLSSYNEQFF
CDR3 DNA: TGTGCCAGCAGCTTAGCGGACGGGAGGCTGAGCTCCTACAATGAGCAGTTCTTC

V gene: TRBV5-8
clone size: NA
D gene: TRBD1
J gene: TRBJ1-2
CDR3 protein: CASSLGGQGAYGYTF
CDR3 DNA: TGTGCCAGCAGCCTGGGGGGACAGGGGGCTTACGGCTACACCTTC

V gene: TRBV5-1
clone size: once
D gene: NA
J gene: TRBJ1-3
CDR3 protein: CASSLRGGSSGNTIYF
CDR3 DNA: TGCGCCAGCAGCTTGAGGGGCGGCTCCTCTGGAAACACCATATATTTT

V gene: TRBV5-1
clone size: NA
D gene: TRBD2
J gene: TRBJ2-5
CDR3 protein: CASSAVVGGGDQYF
CDR3 DNA: TGCGCCAGCAGCGCGGTCGTCGGCGGGGGGGACCAGTACTTC

V gene: TRBV5-5
clone size: NA
D gene: TRBD1
J gene: TRBJ2-4
CDR3 protein: CASSLGQGADGGNIQYF
CDR3 DNA: TGTGCCAGCAGCTTGGGACAGGGGGCCGATGGTGGGAACATTCAGTACTTC

V gene: TRBV19
clone size: NA
D gene: TRBD1
J gene: TRBJ2-3
CDR3 protein: CASSPQGTGDTQYF
CDR3 DNA: TGTGCCAGTAGTCCCCAGGGGACAGGGGATACGCAGTATTTT

V gene: TRBV10-3
clone size: NA
D gene: TRBD1
J gene: TRBJ2-7
CDR3 protein: CAISAPGTGYTYEQYF
CDR3 DNA: TGTGCCATCAGTGCCCCCGGGACAGGGTACACCTACGAGCAGTACTTC

V gene: TRBV5-4
clone size: NA
D gene: TRBD1
J gene: TRBJ1-2
CDR3 protein: CASSLRDRNGYTF
CDR3 DNA: TGTGCCAGCAGCCTCCGGGACAGGAATGGCTACACCTTC

V gene: TRBV7-9
clone size: NA
D gene: NA
J gene: TRBJ1-6
CDR3 protein: CASSLLVTGDNSPLHF
CDR3 DNA: TGTGCCAGCAGCCTCCTCGTGACAGGAGATAATTCACCCCTCCACTTT

V gene: TRBV7-9
clone size: NA
D gene: NA
J gene: TRBJ1-1
CDR3 protein: CASSPDRTPYEAFF
CDR3 DNA: TGTGCCAGCAGCCCTGATAGGACTCCTTATGAAGCTTTCTTT

V gene: TRBV7-2
clone size: NA
D gene: TRBD1
J gene: TRBJ1-3
CDR3 protein: CASSLQGGAGNTIYF
CDR3 DNA: TGTGCCAGCAGCCTACAGGGGGGGGCTGGAAACACCATATATTTT

V gene: TRBV28
clone size: NA
D gene: NA
J gene: TRBJ1-1
CDR3 protein: CASSWGGQNTEAFF
CDR3 DNA: TGTGCCAGCAGTTGGGGGGGGCAGAACACTGAAGCTTTCTTT

V gene: TRBV12-3/TRBV12-4
clone size: NA
D gene: NA
J gene: TRBJ1-5
CDR3 protein: CASSFRVGQPQHF
CDR3 DNA: TGTGCCAGCAGTTTCAGGGTGGGTCAGCCCCAGCATTTT

V gene: TRBV19
clone size: NA
D gene: TRBD1
J gene: TRBJ1-6
CDR3 protein: CASSIGSRGSGSPLHF
CDR3 DNA: TGTGCCAGTAGTATTGGGAGCAGGGGGAGCGGCTCACCCCTCCACTTT

V gene: TRBV7-6
clone size: NA
D gene: NA
J gene: TRBJ2-2
CDR3 protein: CASSSRLGSTGELFF
CDR3 DNA: TGTGCCAGCAGCTCTCGGTTGGGCAGCACCGGGGAGCTGTTTTTT

V gene: TRBV6-5
clone size: NA
D gene: NA
J gene: TRBJ1-5
CDR3 protein: CASSYSRESNQPQHF
CDR3 DNA: TGTGCCAGCAGTTACTCCCGAGAGAGCAATCAGCCCCAGCATTTT